The next 25 T cell receptor beta chains were all read from a single sample in a study of graft-versus-host responses after intestinal transplantation. These receptors' targets are unknown. The data were produced by immunoSEQ multiplex PCR, yet TCRdb's version contains in-frame clones alone and is incomplete. The data contain approximately 90,000 clones, 88% of them singletons. Here the sequenced sample was unstimulated CD4+ T cells sorted from spleen or lymph node cells, taken before transplant. Receptors originate from a human donor who was the organ donor for an intestinal transplant.

The rearrangement uses TRBV19 and TRBJ2-1, with TRBD2 matching over 7 bases. Germline values: CDR1 LNHDA, CDR2 SQIVND (reference sequence). J was trimmed by 5 bases and V by 4 bases; bases with no gene match: 14. CDR3 length equals 17 residues. The CDR3 is CASSRFRPGSGHNEQFF. The CDR3 coding sequence is TGTGCCAGTAGTAGGTTCAGGCCGGGTAGCGGGCACAATGAGCAGTTCTTC.

The rearrangement uses TRBV5-6 and TRBJ2-7, with D unclear. CDR1 and CDR2 (germline): SGHDT, YYEEEE. V was cut by 0 bases and J by 2 bases, with 9 bases left in between. This CDR3 region has 14 residues. In nucleotides, the CDR3 is TGTGCCAGCAGCTTGGGGTTCGACACCTACGAGCAGTACTTC. Its protein product is CASSLGFDTYEQYF.

V and J are TRBV9 and TRBJ2-1, with D hard to call. CDR3 length: 13 amino acids. Trimming removed 0 bases at V and 7 bases at J, with 8 bases between. CDR1 and CDR2 from the germline V gene are SGDLS and YYNGEE. Written as DNA, the CDR3 is TGTGCCAGCAGCGTAGGGGCCGATAATGAGCAGTTCTTC. Its translation is CASSVGADNEQFF.

This clone was recorded a few times. J is TRBJ2-2 and V is TRBV5-1; 9 bases match TRBD1. Unmatched junction bases numbered 3, after V lost 1 base and J lost 8 bases. The CDR3 length is 14 residues. CDR1 is SGHRS, CDR2 YFSETQ, per germline. CDR3 sequence (DNA): TGCGCCAGCAGCTTGTGGACAGGGGAAGGGGAGCTGTTTTTT. Translated, it gives CASSLWTGEGELFF. Full variable domain (remainder filled in from reference TRBV5-1 and TRBJ2-2): KAGVTQTPRYLIKTRGQQVTLSCSPISGHRSVSWYQQTPGQGLQFLFEYFSETQRNKGNFPGRFSGRQFSNSRSEMNVSTLELGDSALYLCASSLWTGEGELFFGEGSRLTVL.

The gene calls are TRBV28 and TRBJ2-1; TRBD1 aligns across 7 bases. This CDR3 region has 14 residues. The V gene end was trimmed by 3 bases and the J gene end by 8 bases; junction bases not matched to a gene: 7. Germline CDR1 is MDHEN and CDR2 is SYDVKM. In DNA, the CDR3 is TGTGCCAGCAGTTTGGGCGGACAGGCCCATGAGCAGTTCTTC. Its protein is CASSLGGQAHEQFF.

The chain carries TRBV11-2 and TRBJ2-3; 9 bases are a match to TRBD2. The V and J ends lost 3 bases and 3 bases, in that order; junction bases with no gene match: 1. This CDR3 spans 14 amino acids. Germline V lookup: CDR1 SGHAT, CDR2 FQNNGV. The CDR3 here is CASSFTSGTDTQYF. In DNA form, the CDR3 reads TGTGCCAGCAGCTTTACTAGCGGGACAGATACGCAGTATTTT.

This clone showed up just once. The V gene is TRBV27, the J gene TRBJ2-7; possibly TRBD2 for D (6 bases). The CDR3 consists of 15 residues. Germline CDR1 and CDR2: MNHEY and SMNVEV (reference sequence). The V end was cut by 6 bases, the J end by 7 bases, with 22 bases between. For the CDR3, the DNA is TGTGCCAGCAGCTCAACCGGGACTGACAAGTCGGAGCAGTACTTC. Its protein is CASSSTGTDKSEQYF.

V usage is TRBV7-3 and J usage is TRBJ2-2; TRBD2 matches at 13 bases. The CDR3 has 18 amino acids. Trimming took 1 base from V and 5 from J; bases not matched to a gene: 7. Germline V gives CDR1 SGHTA, CDR2 FQGTGA. The CDR3 sequence: CASSLRAGLAGATGELFF. CDR3 DNA sequence: TGTGCCAGCAGCTTAAGAGCCGGACTAGCGGGAGCAACCGGGGAGCTGTTTTTT.

The chain joins TRBV5-1 to TRBJ1-2; no reliable D call. V was clipped by 0 bases and J by 1 base, with 7 bases between them. The V gene's germline CDR1 is SGHRS and CDR2 YFSETQ. This CDR3 comprises 14 residues. The CDR3: CASSLAGDNYGYTF. CDR3 nucleotide sequence: TGCGCCAGCAGCTTGGCCGGGGATAACTATGGCTACACCTTC. The full variable domain, rest sourced from reference TRBV5-1 and TRBJ1-2, is KAGVTQTPRYLIKTRGQQVTLSCSPISGHRSVSWYQQTPGQGLQFLFEYFSETQRNKGNFPGRFSGRQFSNSRSEMNVSTLELGDSALYLCASSLAGDNYGYTFGSGTRLTVV.

V is TRBV5-4 and J is TRBJ2-1; D call uncertain. Germline CDR1 SGHNT, CDR2 YYREEE (reference sequence). V dropped 0 bases and J dropped 5 bases, with 9 bases sitting between them. CDR3 length: 14 amino acids. The DNA of the CDR3 is TGTGCCAGCAGCTTGGCTGGCGGTAACAATGAGCAGTTCTTC. It is translated as CASSLAGGNNEQFF. Full variable domain (missing parts from reference TRBV5-4 and TRBJ2-1): ETGVTQSPTHLIKTRGQQVTLRCSSQSGHNTVSWYQQALGQGPQFIFQYYREEENGRGNFPPRFSGLQFPNYSSELNVNALELDDSALYLCASSLAGGNNEQFFGPGTRLTVL.

This chain joins TRBV15 and TRBJ1-4; no reliable D call. V was shortened by 5 bases and J by 1 base, with 11 bases between the two germline ends. CDR3 length: 15 amino acids. Germline values: CDR1 LNHNV, CDR2 YYDKDF (reference sequence). The CDR3 coding sequence is TGTGCCACCAGCCGCCGCGGGTTAACTAATGAAAAACTGTTTTTT. It yields the protein CATSRRGLTNEKLFF. Full variable domain (missing parts from reference TRBV15 and TRBJ1-4): DAMVIQNPRYQVTQFGKPVTLSCSQTLNHNVMYWYQQKSSQAPKLLFHYYDKDFNNEADTPDNFQSRRPNTSFCFLDIRSPGLGDTAMYLCATSRRGLTNEKLFFGSGTQLSVL.

V gene TRBV5-4 combines with J gene TRBJ2-3; TRBD2 matches at 9 bases. Germline V CDR1 and CDR2: SGHNT, YYREEE (reference sequence). Trimming at V came to 0 bases and at J to 3 bases, leaving 5 bases not matched to a gene. CDR3 length: 16 residues. The CDR3 DNA sequence: TGTGCCAGCAGCTTGGTGGCGGGAGGGGGGACAGATACGCAGTATTTT. This gives the protein CASSLVAGGGTDTQYF.

The chain is built from TRBV11-2 and TRBJ2-3; the match to TRBD1 covers 7 bases. V was clipped by 11 bases and J by 2 bases; unmatched bases: 7. The length of the CDR3 is 13 residues. The V gene's germline CDR1 is SGHAT and CDR2 FQNNGV. DNA of the CDR3: TGTGCCGTCGACAGGGCCCTCACAGATACGCAGTATTTT. This gives the protein CAVDRALTDTQYF.

CDR3 protein: CASLRQGQTNYGYTF. The CDR3 DNA reads as TGTGCCAGCCTCCGACAGGGACAAACTAACTATGGCTACACCTTC. The chain joins TRBV11-2 to TRBJ1-2, with 7 positions matching TRBD1. CDR1 and CDR2 from the germline V gene are SGHAT and FQNNGV. This CDR3 has 15 amino acids. Trimming at V came to 8 bases and at J to 0 bases, leaving 9 bases not matched to a gene.

This chain links TRBV25-1 with TRBJ1-3, with 8 bases aligning to TRBD1. J was trimmed by 0 bases and V by 4 bases; bases with no gene match: 2. The germline gives CDR1 MGHDK, CDR2 SYGVNS. The CDR3 runs to 15 residues. DNA for the CDR3: TGTGCCAGCAGTGGGACAGGGAGCTCTGGAAACACCATATATTTT. Its protein is CASSGTGSSGNTIYF.

This clone was observed a few times. V usage is TRBV25-1 and J usage is TRBJ1-5; 7 bases map to TRBD1. Unmatched junction bases numbered 5, after V lost 6 bases and J lost 6 bases. Germline lookup yields CDR1 MGHDK and CDR2 SYGVNS. CDR3 length: 13 amino acids. The CDR3 loop is CASSDRVGQPQHF. The CDR3 DNA sequence: TGTGCCAGCAGCGACAGGGTTGGTCAGCCCCAGCATTTT.

This chain uses TRBV6-4 with TRBJ2-3; 8 bases map to TRBD2. Trimming cost V 8 bases and J 5 bases; bases outside gene matches: 12. This CDR3 region has 15 residues. Germline-derived CDR1 and CDR2 are MRHNA and SNTAGT. CDR3 nucleotide sequence: TGTGCCAGCCGTGGGAGCGGGGGCCCTCAAGATACGCAGTATTTT. It yields the protein CASRGSGGPQDTQYF.

This clone occurred once. This chain links TRBV7-3 with TRBJ2-1; weak D call: TRBD2 (5 bases). In germline, CDR1 is SGHTA, CDR2 FQGTGA. The CDR3 contains 16 residues. Trimming removed 2 bases from V and 3 bases from J, with 14 bases in between. CDR3 amino acids: CASSLFGNGDYNEQFF. In DNA form, the CDR3 reads TGTGCCAGCAGCTTATTCGGGAATGGCGACTACAATGAGCAGTTCTTC.

The chain carries TRBV6-1 and TRBJ2-2; D possibly corresponds to TRBD1 (5 bases). Looked up from germline, CDR1 is MNHNS and CDR2 is SASEGT. Trimming cost V 6 bases and J 0 bases, with 8 bases left between them. The CDR3 totals 14 residues. The CDR3 coding sequence is TGTGCCAGCAGCCCCAGGGCGAACACCGGGGAGCTGTTTTTT. As protein: CASSPRANTGELFF.

This clone was found once. V gene TRBV5-1 combines with J gene TRBJ2-1; 11 positions agree with TRBD2. CDR3 length equals 15 residues. V trimming: 7 bases; J trimming: 8 bases; junction bases outside the gene matches: 11. The germline CDR1 and CDR2 sequences are SGHRS and YFSETQ. CDR3 sequence (DNA): TGCGCCAGCTGCCCTACGACTAGCGGGAATCATGAGCAGTTCTTC. Encoded protein: CASCPTTSGNHEQFF.

The V gene is TRBV6-1, the J gene TRBJ1-2; D possibly corresponds to TRBD1 (6 bases). CDR3 length: 13 amino acids. Between the trimmed V and J ends, which lost 1 base and 6 bases, there was a span of 9 bases. Germline lookup yields CDR1 MNHNS and CDR2 SASEGT. The CDR3 reads CASSEEAGDGYTF. CDR3 nucleotide sequence: TGTGCCAGCAGTGAAGAGGCAGGGGATGGCTACACCTTC.

The V and J genes are TRBV9 and TRBJ2-3, with a possible D match to TRBD1 (6 bases). V lost 2 bases and J 2 bases, leaving 27 bases between the germline ends. From germline, CDR1 is SGDLS and CDR2 YYNGEE. The CDR3 is 20 residues long. CDR3 nucleotides: TGTGCCAGCAGCGTCAACCTTAATATAGGACAGAGAGGGTCCACAGATACGCAGTATTTT. Encoded protein: CASSVNLNIGQRGSTDTQYF.

This chain joins TRBV7-3 and TRBJ2-6, with D possibly matching TRBD2 (7 bases). The germline CDR1 and CDR2 sequences are SGHTA and FQGTGA. The V and J ends lost 8 bases and 0 bases respectively, with 14 bases between them. CDR3 size: 16 residues. The CDR3 DNA is TGTGCCAGCGGGGGGGCGGGGAGCTCTGGGGCCAACGTCCTGACTTTC. Protein: CASGGAGSSGANVLTF.

The chain has TRBV6-1 and TRBJ2-1; D is perhaps TRBD1 (6 bases). Germline-derived CDR1 and CDR2 are MNHNS and SASEGT. V was cut by 5 bases and J by 9 bases, with 11 bases left in between. The CDR3 runs to 12 residues. CDR3 DNA: TGTGCCAGCAGTTTCAGGGGCGGTGAGCAGTTCTTC. This translates into CASSFRGGEQFF.

This rearrangement joins TRBV19 to TRBJ2-3; the match to TRBD1 covers 10 bases. Germline assignment: CDR1 LNHDA and CDR2 SQIVND (reference sequence). Trimming took 4 bases from V and 5 from J; bases not matched to a gene: 9. The CDR3 runs 16 residues. For the CDR3, the DNA is TGTGCCAGTAGTAGAGAAGACAGGGGGCAGGAAGATACGCAGTATTTT. Protein: CASSREDRGQEDTQYF.